The sample holds a few counts of the clone carrying this TCR beta chain. The V end was cut by 7 bases, the J end by 6 bases, with 16 bases between. This CDR3 comprises 13 residues. Germline CDR1 and CDR2: SQVTM and ANQGSEA. This entry comes from a study of human thymus T cells. Corrective cardiac surgery supplied the resected thymus tissue. Generated by immunoSEQ multiplex PCR, the TCRdb table keeps only in-frame clones and is missing some. Here the sample spans roughly 120,000 clones, more than 90% being singletons. V usage is TRBV29-1 and J usage is TRBJ2-1; possibly TRBD2 for D (6 bases). Sequencing was performed on thymus tissue. This clonotype originated in a boy in the first two years of life with a congenital heart defect but otherwise immunologically healthy. The CDR3 protein is CSGGTEWSNEQFF. CDR3 bases: TGCAGCGGCGGGACCGAATGGAGCAATGAGCAGTTCTTC.